The 30 T cell receptor beta chains given below trace back to one sample, sequenced in a study of CDR3 diversity in severe acne. In TCRdb, the PCR reads were re-called with MiXCR into one record per CDR3 protein. This sample has more than 80,000 distinct CDR3 sequences, with roughly 49% found just once. Sequenced material: blood. These receptors were taken from a male donor with severe acne vulgaris.

This chain joins TRBV2 and TRBJ2-5; D call uncertain. The J call may be mistaken, given a closer DNA end match to TRBJ2-1. The CDR3 runs 13 residues. Per germline, CDR1 SNHLY and CDR2 FYNNEI. Here the CDR3 DNA reads TGTGCCAGCAGTGAACTCATGTACAATGAGCAGTTCTTC. This translates into CASSELMYNEQFF.

The chain recombines TRBV7-4 with TRBJ2-5, with no clear D. V lost 3 bases, J lost 0 bases, and 8 bases lay in between. This CDR3 contains 14 residues. CDR1 and CDR2 (germline): SGHVT, SQSDAQ. In DNA, the CDR3 is TGTGCCAGCAGCTTTTCTCAGTACCAAGAGACCCAGTACTTC. Residues: CASSFSQYQETQYF.

The table lists this clonotype with many counts. The V gene is TRBV29-1, the J gene TRBJ1-6; 8 bases match TRBD1. J was trimmed by 4 bases and V by 7 bases; bases with no gene match: 3. Germline V gene lookup returns CDR1 SQVTM and CDR2 ANQGSEA. The CDR3 runs 13 residues. This chain's CDR3 is CSARQGYNSPLHF. Written as DNA, the CDR3 is TGCAGCGCAAGACAGGGGTATAATTCACCCCTCCACTTT.

Remarks on this clonotype: One end of the junction is discordant with germline, which a read error may explain. The CDR3 spells CASSQGTGHPYEQYF. The CDR3 coding sequence is TGCGCCAGCAGCCAAGGGACAGGACACCCCTACGAGCAGTACTTC. V is TRBV2 and J is TRBJ2-7; 8 nucleotides match TRBD1. The CDR3 has 15 residues. Germline-derived CDR1 and CDR2 are SNHLY and FYNNEI. Supplemented by reference TRBV2 and TRBJ2-7, the full variable domain reads EPEVTQTPSHQVTQMGQEVILRCVPISNHLYFYWYRQILGQKVEFLVSFYNNEISEKSEIFDDQFSVERPDGSNFTLKIRSTKLEDSAMYFCASSQGTGHPYEQYFGPGTRLTVT.

Regarding this clonotype: With a much larger clone just one base away, this may be a read error. This CDR3 is missing its conserved last phenylalanine or tryptophan, likely due to a read error. The rearrangement links TRBV12-3 or TRBV12-4 to TRBJ2-1; D not certain. The CDR3 totals 12 residues. Trimming pared 5 bases from V and 8 bases from J, leaving 10 bases between. CDR3 in DNA: TGTGCCAGCAGTACGCTCGCCCATGAGCAGTTCTTG. Translation: CASSTLAHEQFL.

This chain joins TRBV9 and TRBJ1-4; D gene uncertain. The germline V gene has CDR1 SGDLS and CDR2 YYNGEE. The CDR3 is 13 residues long. V dropped 1 base and J dropped 8 bases, with 9 bases sitting between them. The CDR3 here is CASSVPGEEKLFF. In DNA, the CDR3 is TGTGCCAGCAGCGTACCGGGAGAGGAAAAACTGTTTTTT.

This chain uses TRBV9 with TRBJ2-1, with D unclear. With 5 bases removed from V and 0 bases from J, the gap between germline ends came to 12 bases. The CDR3 contains 15 residues. Germline V CDR1 and CDR2: SGDLS, YYNGEE. The CDR3 region has the DNA TGTGCCAGCAGTCAAGACGGAAGCTCCTACAATGAGCAGTTCTTC. This codes for CASSQDGSSYNEQFF.

This clonotype was seen repeatedly, ten times or more. The rearrangement joins TRBV20-1 to TRBJ2-7, with D possibly being TRBD1 (6 bases). Germline lookup yields CDR1 DFQATT and CDR2 SNEGSKA (reference sequence). V lost 0 bases, J lost 3 bases, and 12 bases lay in between. The CDR3 runs to 14 residues. In DNA form, the CDR3 reads TGCAGTGCTAGAGATACCGGACAGCTCTACGAGCAGTACTTC. Translating it yields CSARDTGQLYEQYF.

The chain couples TRBV7-9 to TRBJ2-2, with TRBD1 identical over 9 bases. The CDR3 loop spans 17 amino acids. Germline trimming cut 4 bases from V and 3 bases from J; bases unmatched to any gene: 9. Per germline, CDR1 SEHNR and CDR2 FQNEAQ (reference sequence). The CDR3 DNA is TGTGCCAGCAGCTGGGGACAGGGAGTGATCGACACCGGGGAGCTGTTTTTT. Protein: CASSWGQGVIDTGELFF.

Relative to its sample, this clonotype is medium-sized. V and J are TRBV2 and TRBJ2-1; 14 bases map to TRBD2. The CDR3 has 16 amino acids. Germline-derived CDR1 and CDR2 are SNHLY and FYNNEI. Unmatched junction bases numbered 5, after V lost 6 bases and J lost 4 bases. The CDR3 spells CASRDRLAGGYNEQFF. The CDR3 DNA reads as TGTGCCAGCAGAGACAGACTAGCGGGAGGGTACAATGAGCAGTTCTTC.

This clonotype has more than one count but fewer than ten. This chain's CDR3 is CASSYSAQGYNEQFF. Here the CDR3 DNA reads TGTGCCAGCAGTTACTCGGCGCAGGGCTACAATGAGCAGTTCTTC. The chain combines TRBV6-5 with TRBJ2-1, with TRBD1 as a possible D gene (5 bases). The CDR3 covers 15 residues. Trimming removed 0 bases at V and 3 bases at J, with 9 bases between. CDR1 and CDR2 (germline): MNHEY, SVGAGI.

This clonotype was seen ten or more times. The rearrangement joins TRBV20-1 to TRBJ2-1, with 11 positions matching TRBD2. Germline V CDR1 and CDR2: DFQATT, SNEGSKA (reference sequence). The trim removed 1 base at V and 7 bases at J, leaving 6 bases unmatched. This CDR3 is built from 15 residues. The CDR3 here is CSARVLAGARNEQFF. Written as DNA, the CDR3 is TGCAGTGCTAGAGTACTAGCGGGAGCGAGAAATGAGCAGTTCTTC.

By share of the sample, this clonotype is medium-sized. V and J are TRBV20-1 and TRBJ1-2; D is undetermined. CDR3 length: 12 amino acids. Trimming cost V 3 bases and J 0 bases, with 5 bases left between them. The germline V gene encodes CDR1 DFQATT and CDR2 SNEGSKA (reference sequence). CDR3 sequence: CSASRSNYGYTF. CDR3 coding DNA: TGCAGTGCTAGTCGGTCTAACTATGGCTACACCTTC.

This clonotype was picked up one time. This rearrangement joins TRBV9 to TRBJ1-2, with unresolved D. Germline V lookup: CDR1 SGDLS, CDR2 YYNGEE. Deletions cut 4 bases from V and 4 bases from J, with 14 bases between. This CDR3 is built from 14 residues. The CDR3: CASSPRGNPYGYTF. The DNA for the CDR3 is TGTGCCAGCAGCCCGCGCGGTAACCCCTATGGCTACACCTTC.

The V call is TRBV20-1, the J call TRBJ2-7; D may match TRBD1 or TRBD2 (5 bases each). Germline V gene data show CDR1 as DFQATT and CDR2 as SNEGSKA (reference sequence). Trimming removed 8 bases from V and 1 base from J, with 15 bases in between. The CDR3 runs to 13 residues. The CDR3 loop is CSWIPGRSYEQYF. CDR3 bases: TGCAGTTGGATTCCGGGGCGGTCCTACGAGCAGTACTTC.

This clonotype was detected many times. The chain links TRBV6-5 to TRBJ2-3, with D maybe TRBD2 (6 bases). Germline lookup yields CDR1 MNHEY and CDR2 SVGAGI. V lost 1 base and J lost 3, with 11 bases in between. CDR3 size: 15 residues. This chain's CDR3 is CASSYLPGATDTQYF. In DNA form, the CDR3 reads TGTGCCAGCAGTTACTTACCGGGAGCAACAGATACGCAGTATTTT.

The J gene is TRBJ1-6, the V gene TRBV7-9; 7 nucleotides agree with TRBD1. CDR3 length: 15 residues. J was trimmed by 5 bases and V by 5 bases; bases with no gene match: 6. The germline V gene has CDR1 SEHNR and CDR2 FQNEAQ (reference sequence). In nucleotides, the CDR3 is TGTGCCAGCAGCCGACCACAGGGGAATAATTCACCCCTCCACTTT. It codes for CASSRPQGNNSPLHF.

Worth noting for this clonotype: Being one base from a much bigger clone, this may be a read error. This chain connects TRBV20-1 to TRBJ2-5; TRBD2 matches at 12 bases. Germline CDR1 reads DFQATT; CDR2 reads SNEGSKA (reference sequence). V gave up 4 bases and J gave up 5 bases; unmatched junction bases: 8. This CDR3 spans 15 amino acids. CDR3 protein: CSATPLAGGHETQYF. CDR3 DNA: TGCAGTGCTACCCCACTAGCGGGGGGCCACGAGACCCAGTACTTC.

The V gene is TRBV15, the J gene TRBJ2-7; 9 nucleotides line up with TRBD1. The V segment lost 5 bases and the J segment 4 bases; nucleotides outside the gene matches: 12. The V gene's germline CDR1 is LNHNV and CDR2 YYDKDF (reference sequence). The CDR3 contains 16 residues. The CDR3 reads CATSSSPGQGWYEQYF. The CDR3 region has the DNA TGTGCCACCAGCTCCAGTCCGGGACAGGGTTGGTACGAGCAGTACTTC.

This clonotype has at least ten counts. The chain has TRBV19 and TRBJ2-5; 7 bases are shared with TRBD1. Trimming cost V 4 bases and J 5 bases; bases outside gene matches: 10. Germline-derived CDR1 and CDR2 are LNHDA and SQIVND (reference sequence). The CDR3 is made up of 15 amino acids. The CDR3 DNA sequence: TGTGCCAGTAGTAGTGTTGGGACAGCTTTGGAGACCCAGTACTTC. It is translated as CASSSVGTALETQYF.

This clonotype was counted at least ten times. The rearrangement links TRBV6-1 to TRBJ1-2; D call uncertain. The CDR3 is made up of 13 amino acids. Germline V gene sequence: CDR1 MNHNS, CDR2 SASEGT. The V end lost 3 bases, the J end lost 4 bases, and 9 bases lay between the germline ends. The CDR3 DNA reads TGTGCCAGCAGTGAGGCAGTTGGCTATGGCTACACCTTC. It is translated as CASSEAVGYGYTF.

V and J are TRBV20-1 and TRBJ2-7, with TRBD2 matching over 12 bases. After removal of 4 bases from V and 3 bases from J, the junction contained 4 bases not matched to a gene. CDR3 length equals 14 residues. Per germline, CDR1 DFQATT and CDR2 SNEGSKA (reference sequence). CDR3 loop: CSAKELAGGYEQYF. The DNA for the CDR3 is TGCAGTGCTAAGGAACTAGCGGGGGGCTACGAGCAGTACTTC.

This clonotype is labeled as medium-sized (0.01 to 0.1%). This rearrangement joins TRBV24-1 to TRBJ2-7, with TRBD1 matching 9 bases. The CDR3 has 15 amino acids. V was clipped by 3 bases and J by 3 bases; unmatched bases: 5. CDR1 and CDR2 (germline): KGHDR, SFDVKD. In nucleotides, the CDR3 is TGTGCCACCAGTGATCCGGGACAGGGCTTCTACGAGCAGTACTTC. It specifies CATSDPGQGFYEQYF.

This clonotype appeared many times. The V gene is TRBV11-3, the J gene TRBJ2-3, with TRBD2 matching 8 bases. Germline V lookup: CDR1 SGHNT, CDR2 YENEEA. Trimming took 3 bases from V and 10 from J; bases not matched to a gene: 9. The CDR3 is 14 residues long. The CDR3 loop reads CASSFLSRTSPQYF. Here the CDR3 DNA reads TGTGCCAGCAGCTTTCTAAGTCGGACTAGCCCGCAGTATTTT.

In regard to this clonotype: The conserved closing phenylalanine or tryptophan is absent in this CDR3, likely reflecting a read error. The chain links TRBV7-9 to TRBJ1-5; 11 bases are a match to TRBD1. V shed 5 bases and J 5 bases; nucleotides not matched to a gene: 11. In germline, CDR1 is SEHNR, CDR2 FQNEAQ (reference sequence). The CDR3 covers 17 residues. The CDR3 loop is CASSLNAGTGGYQPQHS. The CDR3 DNA reads as TGTGCCAGCAGCCTTAACGCTGGGACAGGGGGTTATCAGCCCCAGCATTCT.

This clonotype occurred once. The chain links TRBV3-1 to TRBJ2-2; D ambiguous. V lost 6 bases and J 7 bases, leaving 6 bases between the germline ends. The CDR3 sequence is 11 residues long. CDR1 LGHDT and CDR2 YNNKEL come from the germline V gene (reference sequence). The CDR3 loop is CASSLLGELFF. The CDR3 bases are TGTGCCAGCAGTCTACTCGGGGAGCTGTTTTTT.

The chain has TRBV9 and TRBJ2-5; weak D call: TRBD2 (7 bases). The V gene lost 2 bases and the J gene lost 2 bases, with 13 bases spanning the gap. The CDR3 is made up of 15 amino acids. Germline V gene lookup returns CDR1 SGDLS and CDR2 YYNGEE. The CDR3 reads CASSVGGLGQETQYF. The CDR3 DNA reads as TGTGCCAGCAGCGTGGGGGGGCTGGGGCAAGAGACCCAGTACTTC.

The chain couples TRBV11-1 to TRBJ2-5; D is ambiguous. This CDR3 has 16 amino acids. The V and J ends lost 1 base and 1 base respectively, with 13 bases between them. Germline values: CDR1 SGHAT, CDR2 FQDESV (reference sequence). The CDR3 sequence is CASSLGPFDLQETQYF. The DNA for the CDR3 is TGTGCCAGCAGCTTAGGCCCTTTTGATCTCCAAGAGACCCAGTACTTC.

This sequence joins TRBV5-1 and TRBJ2-5; D remains ambiguous. This CDR3 region has 14 residues. Trimming shortened V by 0 bases and J by 2 bases, and 8 bases separated the two germline ends. Germline V CDR1 and CDR2: SGHRS, YFSETQ. CDR3 protein: CASSLGIGQETQYF. The CDR3 nucleotides are TGCGCCAGCAGCTTGGGGATCGGACAAGAGACCCAGTACTTC.

This clonotype was recorded many times. V gene TRBV20-1 combines with J gene TRBJ1-5; unclear D gene. The germline CDR1 and CDR2 sequences are DFQATT and SNEGSKA (reference sequence). The CDR3 has 15 residues. With 6 bases removed from V and 2 bases from J, the gap between germline ends came to 17 bases. The CDR3 bases are TGCAGTGCAAAAGGTACTTTCCGCGGCAATCAGCCCCAGCATTTT. Translation gives CSAKGTFRGNQPQHF.